This TCR beta chain was profiled in a study of blood T cell repertoires in COVID-19. Original methodology: Quantification of nucleated cells was approximated via reference gene primer amplification. The protocol was immunoSEQ multiplex PCR, while the TCRdb copy is restricted to in-frame clones and leaves out a portion. V, J and clone size are those of that table, while D and trimming were read from the DNA. The table lists about 140,000 clones, about three quarters of them singletons. The sequencing input was peripheral blood. The sequence was obtained from a man between 50 and 59 years old with acute or convalescent COVID-19.

Written as DNA, the CDR3 is TGTGCCAGCTCACGGCGGGACAGGGGTACCGATGAGCAGTTCTTC. This translates into CASSRRDRGTDEQFF. The chain uses TRBV18 and TRBJ2-1; 10 bases agree with TRBD1. J gave up 8 bases and V 4 bases, and 8 bases lay outside the gene matches. The CDR3 consists of 15 residues. Germline CDR1 and CDR2: KGHSH and LQKENI.